This TCR beta chain came from a study of blood T cell repertoires in COVID-19. Clones were read by immunoSEQ multiplex PCR, and TCRdb kept only the in-frame ones, dropping some. The sample has a few hundred thousand clones, 70% to 90% seen once. The V and J ends lost 5 bases and 7 bases, in that order; junction bases with no gene match: 6. The CDR3 contains 14 residues. The germline V gene encodes CDR1 SGHAT and CDR2 FQNNGV. This clone was detected only once. The chain combines TRBV11-2 with TRBJ2-2; 8 nucleotides line up with TRBD2. Material for sequencing was PBMCs or T cells enriched from blood (not recorded which). The receptor's source is a middle-aged woman who had recovered from COVID-19. CDR3 protein: CASSPGLVGGELFF. The CDR3 DNA is TGTGCCAGCAGCCCGGGACTAGTTGGCGGGGAGCTGTTTTTT. Together with reference TRBV11-2 and TRBJ2-2, the CDR3 gives the full variable domain: EAGVAQSPRYKIIEKRQSVAFWCNPISGHATLYWYQQILGQGPKLLIQFQNNGVVDDSQLPKDRFSAERLKGVDSTLKIQPAKLEDSAVYLCASSPGLVGGELFFGEGSRLTVL.